This T cell receptor (beta chain) was documented in a study of blood T cell repertoires in COVID-19. For the study at large: T cells, B-cell-depleted T cells, or PBMCs supplied cDNA or gDNA.

The CDR3 totals 18 residues. Trimming took 2 bases from V and 0 from J; bases not matched to a gene: 10. Germline V gene lookup returns CDR1 SGHAT and CDR2 FQNNGV. Sequencing was performed with immunoSEQ multiplex PCR; in TCRdb, only in-frame clones are kept and a portion is missing. The table lists fewer than 350,000 clones, approximately 87% of them singletons. The clonotype comes from a woman aged 25-40 years with COVID-19, enrolled during active disease. Sequenced material: peripheral blood. The V gene is TRBV11-2, the J gene TRBJ2-7; 10 positions match TRBD2. CDR3 nucleotide sequence: TGTGCCAGCAGCTTACACCCCGGGACTAGCGTTAGCTCCTACGAGCAGTACTTC. Residues: CASSLHPGTSVSSYEQYF.